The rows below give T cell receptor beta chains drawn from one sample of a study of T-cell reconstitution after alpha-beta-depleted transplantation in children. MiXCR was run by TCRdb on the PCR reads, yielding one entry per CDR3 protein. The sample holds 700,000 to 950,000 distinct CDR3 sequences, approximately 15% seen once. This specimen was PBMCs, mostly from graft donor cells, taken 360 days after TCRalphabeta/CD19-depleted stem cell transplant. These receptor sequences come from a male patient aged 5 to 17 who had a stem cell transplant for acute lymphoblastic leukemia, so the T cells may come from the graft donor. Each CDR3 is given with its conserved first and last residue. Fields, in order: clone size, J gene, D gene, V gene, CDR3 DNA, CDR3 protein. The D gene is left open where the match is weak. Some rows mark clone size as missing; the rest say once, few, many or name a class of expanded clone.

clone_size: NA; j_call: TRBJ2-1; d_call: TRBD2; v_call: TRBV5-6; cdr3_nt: TGTGCCAGCAGAGCGGGATGGGGGTGGAATGAGCAGTTCTTC; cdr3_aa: CASRAGWGWNEQFF
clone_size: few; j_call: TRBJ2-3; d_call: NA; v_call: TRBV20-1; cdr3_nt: TGCTCTGGGAGCGGAAGCACAGATACGCAGTATTTT; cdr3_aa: CSGSGSTDTQYF
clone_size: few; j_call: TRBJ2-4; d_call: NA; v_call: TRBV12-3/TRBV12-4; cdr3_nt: TGTGCCAGCAGTTTAGATATAAGTAGCGCTCCACTAGCCAAAAACATTCAGTACTTC; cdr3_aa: CASSLDISSAPLAKNIQYF
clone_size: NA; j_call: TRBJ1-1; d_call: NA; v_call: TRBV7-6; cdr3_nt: TGTGCCAGCAGCTTTGAGGGGAGGACTGAAGCTTTCTTT; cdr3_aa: CASSFEGRTEAFF
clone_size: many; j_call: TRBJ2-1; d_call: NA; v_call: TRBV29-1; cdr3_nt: TGCAGCGTTGGGGGCCGGACAGAGACCTACAATGAGCAGTTCTTC; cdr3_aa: CSVGGRTETYNEQFF
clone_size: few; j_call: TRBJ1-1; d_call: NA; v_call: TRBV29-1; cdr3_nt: TGCAGCGTTGTTCGGCAGGGTGACATGAACACTGAAGCTTTCTTT; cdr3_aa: CSVVRQGDMNTEAFF
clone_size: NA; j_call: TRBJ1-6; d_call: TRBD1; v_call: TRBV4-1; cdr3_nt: TGCGCCAGCAGCCGATCTAAGGGACAGGGGGAATCACCCCTCCACTTT; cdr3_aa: CASSRSKGQGESPLHF
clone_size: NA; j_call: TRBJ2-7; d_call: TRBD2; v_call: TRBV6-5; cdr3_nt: TGTGCCAGCAGTTATGGTAGCGGGGGGCTTCTTTCCTACGAGCAGTACTTC; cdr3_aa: CASSYGSGGLLSYEQYF
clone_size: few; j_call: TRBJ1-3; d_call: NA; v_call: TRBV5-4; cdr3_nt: TGTGCCAGCAGCTTTGGGACCTCTGGAAACACCATATATTTT; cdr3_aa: CASSFGTSGNTIYF
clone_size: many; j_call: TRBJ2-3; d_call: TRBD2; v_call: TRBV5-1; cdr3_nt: TGCGCCAGCAGCTTGGGGCCGAAGACTAGCGGGCTAAGCACAGATACGCAGTATTTT; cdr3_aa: CASSLGPKTSGLSTDTQYF
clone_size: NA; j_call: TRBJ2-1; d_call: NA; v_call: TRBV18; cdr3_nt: TGTGCCAGCTCACCATTCCGGGACATCTCCTACAATGAGCAGTTCTTC; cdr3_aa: CASSPFRDISYNEQFF
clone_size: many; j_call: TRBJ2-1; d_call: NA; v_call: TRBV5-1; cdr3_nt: TGCGCCAGCAGCTTGGATCCAGCAGCTTCCTACAATGAGCAGTTCTTC; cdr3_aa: CASSLDPAASYNEQFF
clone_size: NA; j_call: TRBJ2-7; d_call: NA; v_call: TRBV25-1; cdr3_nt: TGTGCCAGCAGGTCTGGACTGGGGGAGCAGTACTTC; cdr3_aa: CASRSGLGEQYF
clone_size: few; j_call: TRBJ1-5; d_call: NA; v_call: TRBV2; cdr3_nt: TGTGCCAGCAGTGAATCGGGACTCAAGTGGCATCAGCCCCAGCATTTT; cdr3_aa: CASSESGLKWHQPQHF
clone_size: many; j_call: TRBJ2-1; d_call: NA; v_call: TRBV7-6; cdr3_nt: TGTGCCAGCAGCGTAGACTATGAGCAGTTCTTC; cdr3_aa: CASSVDYEQFF
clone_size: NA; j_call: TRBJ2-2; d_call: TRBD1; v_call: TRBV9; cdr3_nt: TGTGCCAGCAGCTCACGACAGGGGGCTCCCCACACCGGGGAGCTGTTTTTT; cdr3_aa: CASSSRQGAPHTGELFF
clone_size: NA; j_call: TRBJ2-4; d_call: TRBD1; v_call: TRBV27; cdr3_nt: TGTGCCAGCAGTACGGGACAGGGGGCGATAGCCAAAAACATTCAGTACTTC; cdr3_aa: CASSTGQGAIAKNIQYF
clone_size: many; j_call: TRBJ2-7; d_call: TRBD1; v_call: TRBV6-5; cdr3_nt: TGTGCCAGCAGATTACGACCCTTCCCGGGACAGCCTTCCTACGAGCAGTACTTC; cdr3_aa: CASRLRPFPGQPSYEQYF
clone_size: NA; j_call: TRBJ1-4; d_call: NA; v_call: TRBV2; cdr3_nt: TGTGCCAGCAGAAAGGGACATCTTAATGAAAAACTGTTTTTT; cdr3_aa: CASRKGHLNEKLFF
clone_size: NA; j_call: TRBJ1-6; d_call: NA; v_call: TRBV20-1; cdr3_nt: TGCAGTGCTAGGATTACGGGACATAATAATTCACCCCTCCACTTT; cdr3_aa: CSARITGHNNSPLHF
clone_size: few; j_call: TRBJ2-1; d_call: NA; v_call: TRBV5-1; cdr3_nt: TGCGCCAGCAGCTCACTTGGGGGCGGGAGCTCCTACAATGAGCAGTTCTTC; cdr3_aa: CASSSLGGGSSYNEQFF
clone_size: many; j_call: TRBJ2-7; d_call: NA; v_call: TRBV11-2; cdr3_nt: TGTGCCAGCAGCTTTCGGCTAGCTTTATACGAGCAGTACTTC; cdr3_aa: CASSFRLALYEQYF
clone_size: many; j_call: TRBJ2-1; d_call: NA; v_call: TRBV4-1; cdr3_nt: TGCGCCAGCAGCCAGAGGGACCCCTACAATGAGCAGTTCTTC; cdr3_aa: CASSQRDPYNEQFF
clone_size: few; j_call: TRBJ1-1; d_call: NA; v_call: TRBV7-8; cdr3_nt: TGTGCCAGCAGCTTATATGGAACGAACACTGAAGCTTTCTTT; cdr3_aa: CASSLYGTNTEAFF
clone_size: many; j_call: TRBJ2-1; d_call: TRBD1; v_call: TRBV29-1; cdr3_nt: TGCAGCGTTGGGCGAGGGGGCGCAACCTACAATGAGCAGTTCTTC; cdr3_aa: CSVGRGGATYNEQFF
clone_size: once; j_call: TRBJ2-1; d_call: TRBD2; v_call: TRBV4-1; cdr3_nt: TGCGCCAGCAGCCAAGAGTGGGGGACTAACAGGTTGTACAATGAGCAGTTCTTC; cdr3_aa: CASSQEWGTNRLYNEQFF